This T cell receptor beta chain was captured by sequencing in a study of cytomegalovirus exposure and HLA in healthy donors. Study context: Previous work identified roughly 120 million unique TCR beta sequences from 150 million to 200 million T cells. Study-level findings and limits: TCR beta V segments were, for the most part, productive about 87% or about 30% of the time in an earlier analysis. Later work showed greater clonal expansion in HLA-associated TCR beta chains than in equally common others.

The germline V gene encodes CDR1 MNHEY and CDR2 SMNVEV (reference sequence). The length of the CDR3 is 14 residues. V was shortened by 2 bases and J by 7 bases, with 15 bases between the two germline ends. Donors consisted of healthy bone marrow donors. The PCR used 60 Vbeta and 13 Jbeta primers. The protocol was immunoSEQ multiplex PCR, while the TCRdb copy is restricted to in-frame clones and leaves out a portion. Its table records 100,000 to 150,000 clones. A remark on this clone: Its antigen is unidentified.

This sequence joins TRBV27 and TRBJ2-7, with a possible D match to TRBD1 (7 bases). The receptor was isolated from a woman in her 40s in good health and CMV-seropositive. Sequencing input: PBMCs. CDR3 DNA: TGTGCCAGCAGTTTAGGCGGGACAGCTAGGGAGCAGTACTTC. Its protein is CASSLGGTAREQYF.